A single sample is the source of the 25 T cell receptor beta chains below, sequenced in a study of T cell changes during pregnancy in multiple sclerosis (dated 2019 in TCRdb). Receptor libraries were prepared by the immunoSEQ multiplex PCR assay. TCRdb carries this immuneACCESS record with in-frame sequences only. Its versions omit some clonotypes, under half of them owing to an unresolved V gene in the studies checked, with the rest unexplained. Here the sample has fewer than 75,000 clones; around 93% occur a single time. The ten top clones hold around 3.5% of the sample. The sequences come from peripheral blood, collected after pregnancy. These receptors were collected from a female donor in good health, enrolled as a control in a pregnancy study.

The chain combines TRBV4-3 with TRBJ1-2; 7 positions match TRBD1. CDR3 length: 16 amino acids. The ends lost 0 bases at V and 3 bases at J; junction bases unmatched: 7. Germline CDR1 LGHNA, CDR2 YSLEER. DNA for the CDR3: TGCGCCAGCAGCCAAGACAGGGGGGCGGTATACTATGGCTACACCTTC. Translation: CASSQDRGAVYYGYTF.

The CDR3 nucleotides are TGCGCCAGCAGCCTGGACAGGGCCTTCCAAGAGACCCAGTACTTC. It is translated as CASSLDRAFQETQYF. The rearrangement joins TRBV5-1 to TRBJ2-5; 8 nucleotides agree with TRBD1. The CDR3 runs 15 residues. V lost 4 bases and J lost 1; bases outside the gene matches: 6. Germline V gene data show CDR1 as SGHRS and CDR2 as YFSETQ. The full variable domain, with the rest looked up from reference TRBV5-1 and TRBJ2-5, is KAGVTQTPRYLIKTRGQQVTLSCSPISGHRSVSWYQQTPGQGLQFLFEYFSETQRNKGNFPGRFSGRQFSNSRSEMNVSTLELGDSALYLCASSLDRAFQETQYFGPGTRLLVL.

The V gene is TRBV6-1, the J gene TRBJ1-5; 7 bases align to TRBD1. V lost 2 bases, J lost 7 bases, and 8 bases stayed unmatched. Germline loops: CDR1 MNHNS, CDR2 SASEGT. The CDR3 is 15 residues long. The CDR3 sequence is CASSEIGGGRQPQHF. CDR3 sequence (DNA): TGTGCCAGCAGTGAAATAGGAGGGGGCAGACAGCCCCAGCATTTT.

The chain uses TRBV5-1 and TRBJ1-2; 9 bases align to TRBD1. CDR1 and CDR2 (germline): SGHRS, YFSETQ. This CDR3 spans 18 amino acids. V shed 2 bases and J 4 bases; nucleotides not matched to a gene: 15. The CDR3 DNA follows: TGCGCCAGCAGCTTTATTTCCGGGACAGGGACGTATGCCTATGGCTACACCTTC. This encodes CASSFISGTGTYAYGYTF.

The chain couples TRBV28 to TRBJ2-7, with TRBD1 as a possible D gene (5 bases). The CDR3 runs to 16 residues. The germline V gene encodes CDR1 MDHEN and CDR2 SYDVKM. V lost 5 bases and J lost 1, with 18 bases in between. CDR3 amino acids: CASSVFDRIGSYEQYF. Here the CDR3 DNA reads TGTGCCAGCAGTGTCTTCGACAGAATCGGTTCCTACGAGCAGTACTTC. Drawing the rest from reference TRBV28 and TRBJ2-7, the complete variable domain is DVKVTQSSRYLVKRTGEKVFLECVQDMDHENMFWYRQDPGLGLRLIYFSYDVKMKEKGDIPEGYSVSREKKERFSLILESASTNQTSMYLCASSVFDRIGSYEQYFGPGTRLTVT.

This chain uses TRBV18 with TRBJ1-3; D remains unclear. Trimming took 0 bases from V and 0 from J, leaving 6 bases between them. CDR3 size: 15 residues. Germline assignment: CDR1 KGHSH and CDR2 LQKENI. DNA of the CDR3: TGTGCCAGCTCACCACCGGCAGGCTCTGGAAACACCATATATTTT. It yields the protein CASSPPAGSGNTIYF.

The chain couples TRBV7-3 to TRBJ1-2; D ambiguous. Germline CDR1 and CDR2: SGHTA and FQGTGA. V lost 3 bases and J lost 3, with 8 bases in between. The CDR3 loop spans 13 amino acids. Here the CDR3 reads CASSFASDYGYTF. The CDR3 region has the DNA TGTGCCAGCAGCTTCGCGAGTGACTATGGCTACACCTTC.

V is TRBV7-9 and J is TRBJ2-7; TRBD2 agrees at 9 bases. CDR1 SEHNR and CDR2 FQNEAQ come from the germline V gene (reference sequence). J lost 3 bases, V lost 5 bases, and 5 bases had no gene match. The CDR3 has 14 amino acids. Written as DNA, the CDR3 is TGTGCCAGCAGCGGTAGCGGGAGTCTCTACGAGCAGTACTTC. Its protein product is CASSGSGSLYEQYF.

The chain carries TRBV15 and TRBJ2-7; 15 bases fit TRBD2. V dropped 0 bases and J dropped 12; count of bases not matched to a gene: 6. The CDR3 contains 15 residues. The germline CDR1 and CDR2 sequences are LNHNV and YYDKDF (reference sequence). Here the CDR3 DNA reads TGTGCCACCAGCAGAGATGGGACTAGCGGGAGGACGAGGTACTTC. This codes for CATSRDGTSGRTRYF.

V and J are TRBV7-9 and TRBJ2-1; weak D call: TRBD2 (5 bases). The CDR3 length is 14 residues. Germline V lookup: CDR1 SEHNR, CDR2 FQNEAQ (reference sequence). Trimming took off 7 bases at V and 4 bases at J, with 14 bases between the two ends. The CDR3 DNA sequence: TGTGCCAGCACCTCTAGGGAGCCGTACAATGAGCAGTTCTTC. Its translation is CASTSREPYNEQFF.

This chain links TRBV9 with TRBJ2-2, with 16 nucleotides matching TRBD2. Germline V gene data show CDR1 as SGDLS and CDR2 as YYNGEE. This CDR3 spans 17 amino acids. V dropped 4 bases and J dropped 8; count of bases not matched to a gene: 8. The CDR3 DNA sequence: TGTGCCAGCAGCACGACGGGACTAGCGGGAGGGAAAGGGGAGCTGTTTTTT. This sequence encodes CASSTTGLAGGKGELFF.

The chain combines TRBV5-1 with TRBJ2-1, with D tentatively TRBD1 (6 bases). The germline gives CDR1 SGHRS, CDR2 YFSETQ. The CDR3 covers 16 residues. V was cut by 4 bases and J by 2 bases, with 16 bases left in between. The CDR3 is CASSPRRGQTYNEQFF. The CDR3 region has the DNA TGCGCCAGCAGCCCGCGCCGAGGACAGACCTACAATGAGCAGTTCTTC. Variable domain in full (rest from reference TRBV5-1 and TRBJ2-1): KAGVTQTPRYLIKTRGQQVTLSCSPISGHRSVSWYQQTPGQGLQFLFEYFSETQRNKGNFPGRFSGRQFSNSRSEMNVSTLELGDSALYLCASSPRRGQTYNEQFFGPGTRLTVL.

The table lists this clone with a few counts. This rearrangement joins TRBV7-2 to TRBJ1-2; 9 bases agree with TRBD1. Per germline, CDR1 SGHTA and CDR2 FQGNSA. The CDR3 length is 14 residues. V was clipped by 5 bases and J by 7 bases; unmatched bases: 8. Here the CDR3 DNA reads TGTGCCAGCAGCACAGGGGGCGCGACGTCTGGCTACACCTTC. It encodes CASSTGGATSGYTF. Supplemented by reference TRBV7-2 and TRBJ1-2, the full variable domain reads GAGVSQSPSNKVTEKGKDVELRCDPISGHTALYWYRQSLGQGLEFLIYFQGNSAPDKSGLPSDRFSAERTGGSVSTLTIQRTQQEDSAVYLCASSTGGATSGYTFGSGTRLTVV.

The rearrangement joins TRBV19 to TRBJ1-2, with no clear D. Trimming shortened V by 3 bases and J by 6 bases, and 20 bases separated the two germline ends. The germline V gene encodes CDR1 LNHDA and CDR2 SQIVND (reference sequence). The CDR3 is 16 amino acids. The CDR3 DNA is TGTGCCAGTAGTATGAATTCCGGGAGTCCCTCGAATGGCTACACCTTC. Its protein product is CASSMNSGSPSNGYTF.

V is TRBV4-3 and J is TRBJ2-5, with 13 bases identical to TRBD2. This CDR3 has 16 amino acids. In germline, CDR1 is LGHNA, CDR2 YSLEER. Trimming at V came to 4 bases and at J to 1 base, leaving 3 bases not matched to a gene. The CDR3 bases are TGCGCCAGCAGCCCGGGACTAGCGGGGCTCCAAGAGACCCAGTACTTC. It is translated as CASSPGLAGLQETQYF.

The genes are TRBV29-1 and TRBJ2-3; D may be TRBD1 (7 bases). This CDR3 spans 14 amino acids. Germline-derived CDR1 and CDR2 are SQVTM and ANQGSEA. V was cut by 2 bases and J by 4 bases, with 13 bases left in between. CDR3 bases: TGCAGCGTTGAAAGGGCCAGGGGGGCAGATACGCAGTATTTT. It encodes CSVERARGADTQYF.

The chain joins TRBV7-6 to TRBJ2-5; TRBD2 matches at 13 bases. The CDR3 is 17 amino acids. CDR1 and CDR2 from the germline V gene are SGHVS and FNYEAQ. With V trimmed by 5 bases and J by 1 base, 7 bases remained unmatched. Written as DNA, the CDR3 is TGTGCCAGCAGCCCCAGGACTAGCGGGGGCGGCCAAGAGACCCAGTACTTC. It translates to CASSPRTSGGGQETQYF.

The chain has TRBV18 and TRBJ1-4, with D maybe TRBD1 (6 bases). Germline V lookup: CDR1 KGHSH, CDR2 LQKENI. V lost 2 bases to trimming and J lost 8 bases, with 15 bases between them. The CDR3 length is 15 residues. CDR3 in amino acids: CASSPWAGEDEKLFF. In DNA form, the CDR3 reads TGTGCCAGCTCACCATGGGCAGGGGAAGACGAAAAACTGTTTTTT.

The genes are TRBV11-3 and TRBJ2-7, with 8 bases matching TRBD2. V dropped 5 bases and J dropped 0; count of bases not matched to a gene: 9. The CDR3 is made up of 16 amino acids. The germline V gene has CDR1 SGHNT and CDR2 YENEEA. CDR3 region: CASSPGGSGTSYEQYF. In DNA, the CDR3 is TGTGCCAGCAGCCCAGGCGGTAGCGGGACCTCCTACGAGCAGTACTTC.

The genes are TRBV4-1 and TRBJ2-5; 8 nucleotides align to TRBD2. CDR1 MGHRA and CDR2 YSYEKL come from the germline V gene. The CDR3 contains 15 residues. The V gene end was trimmed by 1 base and the J gene end by 2 bases; junction bases not matched to a gene: 3. The DNA of the CDR3 is TGCGCCAGCAGCCAAGTGGGACTAGTGCAAGAGACCCAGTACTTC. Amino acids: CASSQVGLVQETQYF.

The V and J genes are TRBV28 and TRBJ1-4; D gene ambiguous. The CDR3 totals 18 residues. Deletions cut 6 bases from V and 3 bases from J, with 23 bases between. Germline V gene data show CDR1 as MDHEN and CDR2 as SYDVKM. The CDR3 DNA reads as TGTGCCAGCAGCCCTACCCTCATAGAGGATGGGTCTAATGAAAAACTGTTTTTT. Encoded protein: CASSPTLIEDGSNEKLFF.

The rearrangement links TRBV29-1 to TRBJ1-1, with D unclear. In germline, CDR1 is SQVTM, CDR2 ANQGSEA. The CDR3 is 9 residues long. V lost 3 bases to trimming and J lost 10 bases, with 6 bases between them. The CDR3 sequence: CSVDTGAFF. CDR3 nucleotides: TGCAGCGTTGATACGGGAGCTTTCTTT.

The rearrangement links TRBV2 to TRBJ2-5, with TRBD1 matching over 7 bases. The J call is uncertain, as TRBJ2-7 better fits the DNA end. Per germline, CDR1 SNHLY and CDR2 FYNNEI. The CDR3 loop spans 14 amino acids. The DNA of the CDR3 is TGTGCCAGCAGCGCCACACTGACAGGGTACGAGCAGTACTTC. This gives the protein CASSATLTGYEQYF.

DNA for the CDR3: TGTGCCTGGATCGGAGTCCGGGGTGGCTACACCTTC. Protein sequence: CAWIGVRGGYTF. The chain combines TRBV30 with TRBJ1-2; D unresolved. Trimming shortened V by 4 bases and J by 7 bases, and 13 bases separated the two germline ends. The CDR3 has 12 residues. Germline V gene lookup returns CDR1 GTSNPN and CDR2 SVGIG (reference sequence).

The rearrangement uses TRBV18 and TRBJ2-1; tentatively, D is TRBD2 (5 bases). V lost 0 bases and J lost 8, with 14 bases in between. CDR1 KGHSH and CDR2 LQKENI come from the germline V gene. The CDR3 loop spans 15 amino acids. CDR3 nucleotides: TGTGCCAGCTCACCACCGAGAGGAGGCTCCGATGAGCAGTTCTTC. Translating gives CASSPPRGGSDEQFF.